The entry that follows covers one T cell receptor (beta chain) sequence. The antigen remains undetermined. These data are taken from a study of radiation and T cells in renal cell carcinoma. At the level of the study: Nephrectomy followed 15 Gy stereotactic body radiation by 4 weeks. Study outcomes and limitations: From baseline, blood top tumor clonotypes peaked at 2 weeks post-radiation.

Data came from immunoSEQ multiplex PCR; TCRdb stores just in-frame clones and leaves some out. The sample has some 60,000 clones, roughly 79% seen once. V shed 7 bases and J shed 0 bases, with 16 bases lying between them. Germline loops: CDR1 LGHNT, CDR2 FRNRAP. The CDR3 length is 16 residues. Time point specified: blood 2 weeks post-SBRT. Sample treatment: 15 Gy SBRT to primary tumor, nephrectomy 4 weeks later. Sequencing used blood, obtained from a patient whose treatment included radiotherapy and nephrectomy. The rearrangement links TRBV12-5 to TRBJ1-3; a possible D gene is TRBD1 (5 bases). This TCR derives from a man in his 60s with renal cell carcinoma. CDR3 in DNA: TGTGCTAGTGCCTTTGTGGGGGACCTCTCTGGAAACACCATATATTTT. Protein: CASAFVGDLSGNTIYF.